Each of the 27 T cell receptor beta chains below was sequenced from the same sample in a study of blood T cell repertoires in COVID-19. Data came from immunoSEQ multiplex PCR; TCRdb stores just in-frame clones and leaves some out. The sample includes around 200,000 clones, around 83% of them seen just once. Sequencing used peripheral blood. These TCRs come from a woman aged 80 or over in a cohort sampled during active or convalescent COVID-19.

The chain links TRBV6-5 to TRBJ1-1, with TRBD1 as a possible D gene (6 bases). V was clipped by 9 bases and J by 3 bases, with 17 bases between them. This CDR3 spans 14 amino acids. CDR1 is MNHEY and CDR2 is SVGAGI in the germline V gene. CDR3 sequence: CASQQGDGYTEAFF. The DNA for the CDR3 is TGTGCCAGTCAACAGGGAGATGGGTACACTGAAGCTTTCTTT.

The chain carries TRBV6-6 and TRBJ1-6; maybe TRBD1 (5 bases). Germline V gives CDR1 MNHNY, CDR2 SVGAGI (reference sequence). The CDR3 spans 14 residues. The V and J ends lost 3 bases and 9 bases respectively, with 12 bases between them. The CDR3 DNA reads TGTGCCAGCAGTTATAGGAGGGGAACTTCACCCCTCCACTTT. This gives the protein CASSYRRGTSPLHF.

The chain is built from TRBV5-1 and TRBJ1-2, with unresolved D. This CDR3 is 15 amino acids long. Trimming took 5 bases from V and 0 from J, leaving 14 bases between them. Germline CDR1 is SGHRS and CDR2 is YFSETQ. The CDR3: CASSEEGRANYGYTF. CDR3 coding DNA: TGCGCCAGCAGTGAGGAGGGCCGAGCTAACTATGGCTACACCTTC.

This chain uses TRBV4-1 with TRBJ2-5; weak D call: TRBD2 (5 bases). Germline CDR1 reads MGHRA; CDR2 reads YSYEKL. V was pared by 4 bases and J by 1 base, with 7 bases between. The CDR3 spans 13 residues. The CDR3 region is CASSLLVQETQYF. CDR3 DNA: TGCGCCAGCAGCCTACTAGTCCAAGAGACCCAGTACTTC.

This chain joins TRBV24-1 and TRBJ2-1, with 11 bases lining up with TRBD2. The CDR3 length is 20 residues. V gave up 3 bases and J gave up 0 bases; unmatched junction bases: 12. Germline lookup yields CDR1 KGHDR and CDR2 SFDVKD. The CDR3 bases are TGTGCCACCAGTGATCCCGGTGGGACTAGCGGCCTCATCTCCTACAATGAGCAGTTCTTC. Translated, it gives CATSDPGGTSGLISYNEQFF.

In DNA, the CDR3 is TGTGCCAGCAGCTTAAACAGGGGTCTCTACGAGCAGTACTTC. This codes for CASSLNRGLYEQYF. The chain couples TRBV11-2 to TRBJ2-7; 7 nucleotides line up with TRBD1. Germline V lookup: CDR1 SGHAT, CDR2 FQNNGV. CDR3 length: 14 amino acids. Germline trimming cut 2 bases from V and 3 bases from J; bases unmatched to any gene: 4.

J is TRBJ1-5 and V is TRBV30, with D unclear. This CDR3 comprises 16 residues. Germline V CDR1 and CDR2: GTSNPN, SVGIG (reference sequence). The V gene lost 0 bases and the J gene lost 0 bases, with 12 bases spanning the gap. DNA for the CDR3: TGTGCCTGGAGTGTAATGGCGGGTTATAGCAATCAGCCCCAGCATTTT. This translates into CAWSVMAGYSNQPQHF.

The chain is built from TRBV3-1 (or the pseudogene TRBV3-2) and TRBJ2-3; 7 nucleotides match TRBD2. The V gene's germline CDR1 is LGHDT and CDR2 YNNKEL (reference sequence). The CDR3 is 18 amino acids. V lost 4 bases to trimming and J lost 1 base; unmatched junction nucleotides: 14. CDR3 DNA: TGTGCCAGCAGCCCCTTAGCGGGCGGGTGGCGGGGCACAGATACGCAGTATTTT. It yields the protein CASSPLAGGWRGTDTQYF.

The J gene is TRBJ1-5, the V gene TRBV27, with TRBD1 matching over 11 bases. With 6 bases clipped from V and 5 bases from J, the junction kept 9 bases outside the gene matches. The germline V gene has CDR1 MNHEY and CDR2 SMNVEV (reference sequence). This CDR3 is 16 amino acids long. The CDR3 here is CASRDRTGGLDQPQHF. Here the CDR3 DNA reads TGTGCCAGCAGGGATAGGACAGGGGGCTTGGATCAGCCCCAGCATTTT.

The chain links TRBV5-1 to TRBJ2-5; D may be TRBD1 (6 bases). Germline V gene lookup returns CDR1 SGHRS and CDR2 YFSETQ. V lost 2 bases and J lost 5, with 10 bases in between. The CDR3 extends over 13 amino acids. CDR3 region: CASSLETGETQYF. DNA of the CDR3: TGCGCCAGCAGCTTAGAAACAGGGGAGACCCAGTACTTC.

Concerning this clone itself: One junction end does not reproduce the germline sequence, and a read error may be involved. This sequence joins TRBV7-7 and TRBJ2-3; weak D call: TRBD1 (6 bases). Germline V lookup: CDR1 SSHAT, CDR2 FNYEAQ (reference sequence). This CDR3 region has 13 residues. CDR3 nucleotide sequence: TGTGCTAGCAGCACCCGAGGGGGAGATACGCAGTATTTT. Translation gives CASSTRGGDTQYF.

The chain is built from TRBV6-5 and TRBJ2-3; 7 bases are a match to TRBD2. Germline trimming cut 7 bases from V and 8 bases from J; bases unmatched to any gene: 9. The CDR3 consists of 13 residues. Germline V gene lookup returns CDR1 MNHEY and CDR2 SVGAGI. The CDR3 nucleotides are TGTGCCAGCACCCTCGGGGGGTCGGGTACGCAGTATTTT. This codes for CASTLGGSGTQYF.

This clone was picked up one time. The rearrangement joins TRBV27 to TRBJ1-1, with a weak D call TRBD1 (5 bases). Germline CDR1 is MNHEY and CDR2 is SMNVEV (reference sequence). This CDR3 has 13 amino acids. Between the trimmed V and J ends, which lost 7 bases and 3 bases, there was a span of 12 bases. CDR3 residues: CASTRRGDTEAFF. DNA for the CDR3: TGTGCCAGCACCCGGCGGGGGGACACTGAAGCTTTCTTT.

The V call is TRBV28, the J call TRBJ1-4; D perhaps matches TRBD1 (5 bases). Germline CDR1 is MDHEN and CDR2 is SYDVKM. The CDR3 is made up of 12 amino acids. Deletions cut 4 bases from V and 5 bases from J, with 5 bases between. The DNA for the CDR3 is TGTGCCAGCAGTTCAGGGAATGAAAAACTGTTTTTT. Its translation: CASSSGNEKLFF.

The V gene is TRBV7-7, the J gene TRBJ2-2; D not resolved. The V gene lost 2 bases and the J gene lost 2 bases, with 3 bases spanning the gap. The CDR3 spans 13 residues. Germline CDR1 SSHAT, CDR2 FNYEAQ (reference sequence). As DNA, the CDR3 is TGTGCCAGCAGCTTAAGCAACACCGGGGAGCTGTTTTTT. Translated, it gives CASSLSNTGELFF.

The chain couples TRBV6-6 to TRBJ2-7; 10 bases align to TRBD1. This CDR3 is built from 14 residues. Trimming cost V 0 bases and J 5 bases; bases outside gene matches: 1. Looked up from germline, CDR1 is MNHNY and CDR2 is SVGAGI (reference sequence). The CDR3 reads CASSYSGTGDEQYF. Written as DNA, the CDR3 is TGTGCCAGCAGTTACTCCGGGACAGGGGACGAGCAGTACTTC.

The CDR3 reads CASSEQGADYGYTF. The CDR3 DNA reads TGTGCCAGCAGTGAACAGGGGGCGGACTATGGCTACACCTTC. The V and J genes are TRBV2 and TRBJ1-2; 8 positions agree with TRBD1. The CDR3 totals 14 residues. V lost 2 bases, J lost 3 bases, and 2 bases stayed unmatched. Germline V gene lookup returns CDR1 SNHLY and CDR2 FYNNEI.

The chain carries TRBV9 and TRBJ1-1, with 8 bases matching TRBD1. Germline CDR1 SGDLS, CDR2 YYNGEE. The CDR3 runs 17 residues. V shed 4 bases, J shed 5 bases, and the junction held 16 bases outside the gene matches. The CDR3 loop reads CASSPTPLQGVGTEAFF. CDR3 DNA: TGTGCCAGCAGCCCTACCCCTTTACAGGGGGTGGGTACTGAAGCTTTCTTT.

This clone was counted between two and nine times. The chain links TRBV19 to TRBJ1-5; TRBD1 might be the D (5 bases). The germline gives CDR1 LNHDA, CDR2 SQIVND (reference sequence). The V end lost 5 bases, the J end lost 7 bases, and 21 bases lay between the germline ends. CDR3 length: 16 amino acids. In nucleotides, the CDR3 is TGTGCCAGTAGTTCATTGGGGGGGGACGGTAGCCAGCCCCAGCATTTT. As protein: CASSSLGGDGSQPQHF.

This clone was detected only once. V gene TRBV19 combines with J gene TRBJ1-2; 10 bases fit TRBD1. CDR3 length equals 14 residues. The J segment lost 7 bases and the V segment lost 4 bases, leaving 6 bases of the junction unmatched. Per germline, CDR1 LNHDA and CDR2 SQIVND (reference sequence). The CDR3 bases are TGTGCCAGTAGTAACCCGGGACAGGGGTTTGGCTACACCTTC. The encoded protein is CASSNPGQGFGYTF.

The sample holds one count of this clone. The chain recombines TRBV4-1 with TRBJ2-7; D call uncertain. The length of the CDR3 is 17 residues. Germline-derived CDR1 and CDR2 are MGHRA and YSYEKL. V was trimmed by 3 bases and J by 2 bases, leaving 20 bases between them. The CDR3 reads CASSQFSVGGRPYEQYV. CDR3 bases: TGCGCCAGCAGCCAGTTCTCTGTGGGTGGCAGGCCCTACGAGCAGTACGTC.

This chain connects TRBV28 to TRBJ1-1; 7 bases are shared with TRBD1. V gave up 5 bases and J gave up 5 bases; unmatched junction bases: 2. CDR1 is MDHEN and CDR2 is SYDVKM in the germline V gene. The CDR3 consists of 12 residues. The CDR3 bases are TGTGCCAGCAGTACAGGGGTTACTGAAGCTTTCTTT. Translation gives CASSTGVTEAFF.

J is TRBJ1-1 and V is TRBV18; unclear D gene. The CDR3 length is 13 residues. The V and J ends lost 0 bases and 0 bases respectively, with 2 bases between them. CDR1 is KGHSH and CDR2 is LQKENI in the germline V gene. CDR3 amino acids: CASSPPMNTEAFF. CDR3 bases: TGTGCCAGCTCACCACCTATGAACACTGAAGCTTTCTTT. Supplemented by reference TRBV18 and TRBJ1-1, the full variable domain reads NAGVMQNPRHLVRRRGQEARLRCSPMKGHSHVYWYRQLPEEGLKFMVYLQKENIIDESGMPKERFSAEFPKEGPSILRIQQVVRGDSAAYFCASSPPMNTEAFFGQGTRLTVV.

Written as DNA, the CDR3 is TGTGCCACGACCGGGACAGCAAATCAGCCCCAGCATTTT. Translation gives CATTGTANQPQHF. The chain joins TRBV19 to TRBJ1-5; 7 bases fit TRBD1. The CDR3 length is 13 residues. After removal of 10 bases from V and 4 bases from J, the junction contained 7 bases not matched to a gene. Germline V gene lookup returns CDR1 LNHDA and CDR2 SQIVND (reference sequence).

The chain links TRBV7-2 to TRBJ2-4; TRBD2 matches 8 bases. Germline CDR1 and CDR2: SGHTA and FQGNSA. V was clipped by 5 bases and J by 7 bases; unmatched bases: 4. The CDR3 loop spans 13 amino acids. This chain's CDR3 is CASSPGGGNIQYF. For the CDR3, the DNA is TGTGCCAGCAGCCCCGGGGGGGGGAACATTCAGTACTTC.

V gene TRBV5-1 combines with J gene TRBJ2-1; tentative D call: TRBD2 (5 bases). V shed 2 bases and J shed 4 bases, with 10 bases lying between them. Germline V gives CDR1 SGHRS, CDR2 YFSETQ. The length of the CDR3 is 14 residues. The CDR3 sequence: CASSFLAEYNEQFF. The CDR3, as DNA: TGCGCCAGCAGCTTTCTAGCAGAGTACAATGAGCAGTTCTTC.

This clone was seen just once. CDR3 bases: TGTGCCAGCAGTCAATGGACAGTCATGAACACTGAAGCTTTCTTT. Residues: CASSQWTVMNTEAFF. The V gene is TRBV28, the J gene TRBJ1-1; weak D call: TRBD1 (6 bases). The CDR3 has 15 amino acids. The ends were cut back, 5 bases at V and 0 bases at J, with 13 bases in the middle. From germline, CDR1 is MDHEN and CDR2 SYDVKM.